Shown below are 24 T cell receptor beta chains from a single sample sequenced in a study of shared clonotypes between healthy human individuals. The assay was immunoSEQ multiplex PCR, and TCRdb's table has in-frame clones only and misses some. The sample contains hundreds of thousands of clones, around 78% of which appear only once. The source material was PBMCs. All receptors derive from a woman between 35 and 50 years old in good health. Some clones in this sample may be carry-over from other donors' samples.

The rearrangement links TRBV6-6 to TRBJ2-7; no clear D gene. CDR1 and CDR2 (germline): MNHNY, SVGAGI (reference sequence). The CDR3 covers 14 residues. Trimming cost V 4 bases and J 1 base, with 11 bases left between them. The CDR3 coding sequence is TGTGCCAGCAGTTTAGGCGGAAATTCCTACGAGCAGTACTTC. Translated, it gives CASSLGGNSYEQYF.

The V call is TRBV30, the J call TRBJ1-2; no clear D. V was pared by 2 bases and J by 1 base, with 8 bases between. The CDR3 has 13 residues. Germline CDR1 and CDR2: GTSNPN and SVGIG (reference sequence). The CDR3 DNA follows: TGTGCCTGGAGTCGGCAGAATAACTATGGCTACACCTTC. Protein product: CAWSRQNNYGYTF.

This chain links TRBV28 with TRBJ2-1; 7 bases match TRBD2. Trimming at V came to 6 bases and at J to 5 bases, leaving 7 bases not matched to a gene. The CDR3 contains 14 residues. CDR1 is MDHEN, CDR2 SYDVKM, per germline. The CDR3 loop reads CASSFGGTNNEQFF. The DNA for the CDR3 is TGTGCCAGCAGCTTCGGTGGGACTAACAATGAGCAGTTCTTC.

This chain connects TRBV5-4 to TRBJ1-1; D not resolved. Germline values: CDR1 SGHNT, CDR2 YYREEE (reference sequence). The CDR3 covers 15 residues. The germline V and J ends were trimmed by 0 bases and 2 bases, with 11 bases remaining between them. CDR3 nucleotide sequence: TGTGCCAGCAGCTTGGACGGAGAACTAAACACTGAAGCTTTCTTT. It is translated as CASSLDGELNTEAFF.

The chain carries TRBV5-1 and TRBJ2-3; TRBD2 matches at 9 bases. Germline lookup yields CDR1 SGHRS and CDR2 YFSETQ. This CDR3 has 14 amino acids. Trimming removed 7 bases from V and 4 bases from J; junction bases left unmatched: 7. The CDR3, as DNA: TGCGCCAGCGGCGCGGGAGGGATAGCAGATACGCAGTATTTT. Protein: CASGAGGIADTQYF.

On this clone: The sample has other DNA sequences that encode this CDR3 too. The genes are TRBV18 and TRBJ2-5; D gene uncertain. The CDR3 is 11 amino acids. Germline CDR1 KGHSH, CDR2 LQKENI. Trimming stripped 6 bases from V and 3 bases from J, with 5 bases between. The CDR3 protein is CASSPKETQYF. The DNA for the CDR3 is TGTGCCAGCTCCCCGAAAGAGACCCAGTACTTC.

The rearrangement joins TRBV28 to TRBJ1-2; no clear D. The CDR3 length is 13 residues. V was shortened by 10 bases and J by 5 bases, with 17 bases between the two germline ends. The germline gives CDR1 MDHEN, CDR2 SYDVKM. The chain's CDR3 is CATHQAARYGYTF. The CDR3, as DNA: TGTGCCACTCATCAGGCCGCGCGTTATGGCTACACCTTC.

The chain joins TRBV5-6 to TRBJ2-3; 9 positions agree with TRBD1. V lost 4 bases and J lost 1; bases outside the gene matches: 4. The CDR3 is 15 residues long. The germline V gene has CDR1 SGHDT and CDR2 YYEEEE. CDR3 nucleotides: TGTGCCAGCAGCGGACAGGGGTCTGGCACAGATACGCAGTATTTT. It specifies CASSGQGSGTDTQYF.

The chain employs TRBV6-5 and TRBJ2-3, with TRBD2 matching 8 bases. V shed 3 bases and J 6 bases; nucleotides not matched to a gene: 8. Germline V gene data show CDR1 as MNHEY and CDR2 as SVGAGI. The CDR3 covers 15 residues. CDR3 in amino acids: CASSYFGRASDTQYF. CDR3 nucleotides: TGTGCCAGCAGTTATTTCGGGAGGGCCTCCGATACGCAGTATTTT.

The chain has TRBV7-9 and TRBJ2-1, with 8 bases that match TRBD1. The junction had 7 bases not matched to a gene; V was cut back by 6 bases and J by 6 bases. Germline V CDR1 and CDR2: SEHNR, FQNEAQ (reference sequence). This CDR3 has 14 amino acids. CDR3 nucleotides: TGTGCCAGCAGACCGGGACAGGCCCCCAATGAGCAGTTCTTC. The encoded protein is CASRPGQAPNEQFF.

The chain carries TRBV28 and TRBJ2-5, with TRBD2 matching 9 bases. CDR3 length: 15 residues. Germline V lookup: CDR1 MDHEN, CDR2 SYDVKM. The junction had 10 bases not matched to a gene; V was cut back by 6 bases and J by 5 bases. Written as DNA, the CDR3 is TGTGCCAGCAGCAACCTTAGCGGGAGAGGGGAGACCCAGTACTTC. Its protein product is CASSNLSGRGETQYF. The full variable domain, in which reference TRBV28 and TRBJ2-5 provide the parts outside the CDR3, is DVKVTQSSRYLVKRTGEKVFLECVQDMDHENMFWYRQDPGLGLRLIYFSYDVKMKEKGDIPEGYSVSREKKERFSLILESASTNQTSMYLCASSNLSGRGETQYFGPGTRLLVL.

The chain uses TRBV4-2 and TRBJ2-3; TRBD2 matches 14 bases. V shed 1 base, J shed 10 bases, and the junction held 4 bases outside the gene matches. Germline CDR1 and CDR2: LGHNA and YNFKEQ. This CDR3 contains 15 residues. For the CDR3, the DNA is TGTGCCAGCAGCCAAGGGGGGACTAGCGGGAGTTCGCAGTATTTT. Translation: CASSQGGTSGSSQYF.

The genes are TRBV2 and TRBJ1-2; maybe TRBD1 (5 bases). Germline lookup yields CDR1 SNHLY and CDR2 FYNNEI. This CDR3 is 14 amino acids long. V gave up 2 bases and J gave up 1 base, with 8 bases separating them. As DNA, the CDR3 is TGTGCCAGCAGTGAACTCAGGGTTAACTATGGCTACACCTTC. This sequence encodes CASSELRVNYGYTF.

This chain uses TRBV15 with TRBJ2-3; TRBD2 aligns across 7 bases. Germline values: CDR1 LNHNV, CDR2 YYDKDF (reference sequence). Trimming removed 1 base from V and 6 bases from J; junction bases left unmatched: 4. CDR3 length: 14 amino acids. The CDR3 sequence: CATSRGEGMDTQYF. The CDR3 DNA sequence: TGTGCCACCAGCAGAGGGGAGGGGATGGATACGCAGTATTTT.

In DNA form, the CDR3 reads TGTGCCAGCAGTGTCTGGGGAATCTACAATGAGCAGTTCTTC. It yields the protein CASSVWGIYNEQFF. The chain carries TRBV6-1 and TRBJ2-1; D is uncertain. Per the germline V gene, CDR1 is MNHNS and CDR2 is SASEGT. Trimming left V 4 bases short and J 3 bases short, with 10 bases between. CDR3 length: 14 amino acids.

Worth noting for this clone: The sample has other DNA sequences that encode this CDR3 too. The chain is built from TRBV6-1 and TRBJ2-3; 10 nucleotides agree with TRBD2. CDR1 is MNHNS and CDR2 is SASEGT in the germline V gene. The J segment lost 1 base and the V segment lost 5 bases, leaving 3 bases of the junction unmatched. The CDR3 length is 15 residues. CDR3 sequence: CASSWTSGGTDTQYF. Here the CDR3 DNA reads TGTGCCAGCAGTTGGACTAGCGGAGGCACAGATACGCAGTATTTT.

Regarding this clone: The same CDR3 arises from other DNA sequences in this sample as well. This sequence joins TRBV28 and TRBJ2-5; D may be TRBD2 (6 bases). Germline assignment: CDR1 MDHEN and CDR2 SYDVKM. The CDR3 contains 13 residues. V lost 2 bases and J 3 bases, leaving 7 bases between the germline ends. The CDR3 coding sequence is TGTGCCAGCAGTTTAGGGGGGAAAGAGACCCAGTACTTC. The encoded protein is CASSLGGKETQYF. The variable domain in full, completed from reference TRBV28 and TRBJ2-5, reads DVKVTQSSRYLVKRTGEKVFLECVQDMDHENMFWYRQDPGLGLRLIYFSYDVKMKEKGDIPEGYSVSREKKERFSLILESASTNQTSMYLCASSLGGKETQYFGPGTRLLVL.

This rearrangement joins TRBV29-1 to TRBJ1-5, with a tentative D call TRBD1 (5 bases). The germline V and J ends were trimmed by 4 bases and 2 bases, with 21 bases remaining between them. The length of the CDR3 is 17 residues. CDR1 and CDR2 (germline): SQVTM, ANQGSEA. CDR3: CSVVRHSGPLGNQPQHF. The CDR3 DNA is TGCAGCGTTGTTAGGCACTCAGGGCCCTTGGGCAATCAGCCCCAGCATTTT.

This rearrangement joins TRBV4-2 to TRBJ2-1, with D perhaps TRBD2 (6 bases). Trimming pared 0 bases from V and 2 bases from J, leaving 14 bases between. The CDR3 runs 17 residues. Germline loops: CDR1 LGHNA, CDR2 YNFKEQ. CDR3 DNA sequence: TGTGCCAGCAGCCAAGAGGCGGGACTCCTTCCCTACAATGAGCAGTTCTTC. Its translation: CASSQEAGLLPYNEQFF.

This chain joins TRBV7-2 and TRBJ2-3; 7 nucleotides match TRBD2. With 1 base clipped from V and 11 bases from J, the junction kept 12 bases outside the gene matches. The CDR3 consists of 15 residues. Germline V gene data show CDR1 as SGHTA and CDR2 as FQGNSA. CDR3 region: CASSLGSSGTAMQYF. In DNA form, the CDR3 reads TGTGCCAGCAGCTTAGGGTCTAGCGGAACCGCTATGCAGTATTTT.

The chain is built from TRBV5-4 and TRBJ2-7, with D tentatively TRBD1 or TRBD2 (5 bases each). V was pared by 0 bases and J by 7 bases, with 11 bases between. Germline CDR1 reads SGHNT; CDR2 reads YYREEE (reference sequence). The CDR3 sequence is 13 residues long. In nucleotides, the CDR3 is TGTGCCAGCAGCTTGGCCGTGGGGGAGGAGCAGTACTTC. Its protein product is CASSLAVGEEQYF. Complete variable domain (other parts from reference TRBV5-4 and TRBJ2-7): ETGVTQSPTHLIKTRGQQVTLRCSSQSGHNTVSWYQQALGQGPQFIFQYYREEENGRGNFPPRFSGLQFPNYSSELNVNALELDDSALYLCASSLAVGEEQYFGPGTRLTVT.

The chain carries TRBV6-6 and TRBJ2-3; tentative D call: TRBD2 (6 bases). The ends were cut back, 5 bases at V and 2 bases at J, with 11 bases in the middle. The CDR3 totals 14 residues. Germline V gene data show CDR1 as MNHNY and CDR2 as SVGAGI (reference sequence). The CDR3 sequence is CASSTGLITDTQYF. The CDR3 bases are TGTGCCAGCAGTACGGGACTTATCACAGATACGCAGTATTTT.

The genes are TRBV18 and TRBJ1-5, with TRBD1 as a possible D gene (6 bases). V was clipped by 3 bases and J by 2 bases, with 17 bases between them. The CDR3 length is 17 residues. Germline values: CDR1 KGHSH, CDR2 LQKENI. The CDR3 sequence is CASSPQGGGAGNQPQHF. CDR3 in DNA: TGTGCCAGCTCACCCCAAGGAGGGGGTGCTGGCAATCAGCCCCAGCATTTT.

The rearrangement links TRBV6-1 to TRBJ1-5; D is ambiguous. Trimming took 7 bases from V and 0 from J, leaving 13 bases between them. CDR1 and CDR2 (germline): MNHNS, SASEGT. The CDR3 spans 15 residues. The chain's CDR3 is CASTLTAYSNQPQHF. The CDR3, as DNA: TGTGCCAGCACCCTGACTGCCTATAGCAATCAGCCCCAGCATTTT.